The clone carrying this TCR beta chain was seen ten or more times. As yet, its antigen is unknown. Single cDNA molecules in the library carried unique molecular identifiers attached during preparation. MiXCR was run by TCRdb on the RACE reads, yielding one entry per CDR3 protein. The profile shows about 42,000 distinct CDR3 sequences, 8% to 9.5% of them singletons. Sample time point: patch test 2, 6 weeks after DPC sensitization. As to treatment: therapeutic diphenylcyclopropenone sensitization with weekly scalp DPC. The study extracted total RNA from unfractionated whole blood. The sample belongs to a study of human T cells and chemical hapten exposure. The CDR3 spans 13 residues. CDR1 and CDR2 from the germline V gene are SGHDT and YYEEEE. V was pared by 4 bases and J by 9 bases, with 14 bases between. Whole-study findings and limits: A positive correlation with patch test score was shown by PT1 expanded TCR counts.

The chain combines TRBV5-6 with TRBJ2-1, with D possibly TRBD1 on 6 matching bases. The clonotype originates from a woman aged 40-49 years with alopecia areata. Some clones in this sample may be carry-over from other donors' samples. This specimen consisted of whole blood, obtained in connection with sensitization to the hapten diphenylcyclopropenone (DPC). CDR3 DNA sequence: TGTGCCAGCAGCCTGACTCAGGGGCGTGAGCAGTTCTTC. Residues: CASSLTQGREQFF.